This T cell receptor beta chain was obtained from a study of PD-L1 blockade in urothelial cancer (dated 2017 in TCRdb). In the study overall: All patients started therapy in the mid-2010s and received atezolizumab 1,200 mg intravenously every 3 weeks. About 85% of the 29 patients were identified as males with urothelial cancer of bladder origin, and a prior smoking history was reported by 18 of 29 patients. Patients had an ECOG performance status of 0 or 1 and had received between 0 and 3 prior chemotherapy regimens. Blood samples were analyzed at two time points: 3 weeks after treatment start (second dose) and 6 weeks after treatment start. Blood samples yielded a median of around 150,000 T cells and roughly 83,000 unique TCRs, with median clonality roughly 0.082. The study was an exploratory multi-omic analysis of somatic, immune and clinical correlates of response to PD-L1 blockade with atezolizumab in urothelial cancer. Pretreatment tumor samples, along with matched peripheral blood serially collected before and after atezolizumab treatment, were subjected to TCR sequencing. Durable clinical benefit meant progression-free survival longer than 6 months, and TCR features were also tested against progression-free and overall survival. Whole exome sequencing and RNA sequencing of pretreatment tumors were performed alongside TCR sequencing in the same patients. Under ten patients reached durable clinical benefit, while around 19 patients did not. Pretreatment blood TCR-seq was available for 30 or so patients, at least one posttreatment blood collection was obtained for 25 or so patients, and tumor TCR-seq was available for 25 or so patients. On the study overall, not on this receptor specifically: Small sample size (n ≈ 30) and many exploratory analyses mean the results are intended to be hypothesis-generating. Among patients with durable benefit, tumor-associated TCR clones showed greater expansion in peripheral blood 3 weeks after treatment started (n ≈ 20, p = 0.022). A pretreatment peripheral blood TCR clonality below the median was linked to improved progression-free and overall survival.

The time point label, read with the paper, signifies: pretreatment peripheral blood. A total of under 35 patients with locally advanced or metastatic urothelial carcinoma, treated at Memorial Sloan Kettering on a trial protocol, made up the cohort. Peripheral blood mononuclear cells were collected pretreatment and during treatment, with between 1 and 8 total time points per patient. The Qiagen DNeasy Blood extraction kit was used to purify genomic DNA from total PBMCs and tumor samples. Collected pretreatment and during treatment, PBMCs were isolated and stored as previously described. Note on this clone: Its recognized antigen is unknown. Per-base qualities were not stored, and no clone one base away is much larger.

The CDR3 spans 16 residues, from the cysteine through the phenylalanine. The DNA shown is the 48-base CDR3, in frame from base 1. V has 2 bases trimmed and J has 6 bases trimmed; junction bases matching no gene number 8. The CDR1 and CDR2 encoded by the germline V gene are KGHSH and LQKENI. Each PCR received spiked-in synthetic TCR analog templates so that absolute template abundance could be estimated from read counts. The immunoSEQ assay used bias-controlled V and J gene primers to amplify TCRbeta CDR3 regions from genomic DNA. Sequencing of rearranged TCRbeta segments was done at approximately 20X coverage. Concerning the study's data processing: Sequencing errors were corrected by clustering, and CDR3s were annotated against IMGT so that V, D and J genes could be assigned. Downstream analyses used only productive TCRbeta rearrangements and left out out-of-frame or stop-codon sequences. Clonality was calculated as one minus the Shannon entropy normalized by the log of the number of unique productive sequences. Clones differing between time points or between blood and tumor were identified using Fisher's exact test with Benjamini-Hochberg correction, with an adjusted p below 0.01 applied as the threshold. TCRdb mirrors the immuneACCESS table, restricted to in-frame sequences. Some clones are absent from its copies; in checked studies, under half trace to an unresolved V gene, and the reason for the others is unknown. The V and J calls and clone size are taken from that table; D and trimming were inferred from the DNA. Present in this sample are 55,000 to 80,000 clones, 80% to 85% of which were seen just once. Roughly 3.2% of the sample belongs to the ten largest clones.

The chain employs TRBV18 and TRBJ1-5, with 9 junctional bases fitting TRBD1. The sequence was collected from a man between 65 and 85 years old with urothelial cancer. Here the sequenced sample was PBMCs, taken around atezolizumab (anti-PD-L1) treatment. Here is the DNA: TGTGCCAGCTCACCATCTATACAGGGGGCGTTTCAGCCCCAGCATTTT. It specifies CASSPSIQGAFQPQHF.